What follows is one T cell receptor (beta chain) and its context. As yet, its antigen is unknown. The record originates from a study of T cell repertoires in cytomegalovirus infection. Turning to the study itself: Indications came from public TCR beta signatures; they pointed to CMV infection and to a matching HLA type. Overall study results and limits: It was HLA-C-restricted CMV-specific TCR beta clonotypes that dominated the response ex vivo. The cumulative frequency of public TCR beta families distinguished individuals who carried CMV together with the relevant HLA.

TCRdb reanalysed the reads using MiXCR and keeps one entry per CDR3 protein. The sample records about 830,000 distinct CDR3 sequences, approximately 30% being singletons. This CDR3 has 13 amino acids. CDR1 and CDR2 from the germline V gene are LNHNV and YYDKDF (reference sequence). V shed 6 bases and J 3 bases; nucleotides not matched to a gene: 1. The chain links TRBV15 to TRBJ2-3, with 9 bases lining up with TRBD1. The material was cultured CD8+ T cells from PBMCs, obtained from culture after CMV antigen stimulation. This TCR was sampled from a human donor in good health (CMV status not recorded). Some clones in this sample may be carry-over from other donors' samples. The CDR3, as DNA: TGTGCCACCAGGGGGACAGGGACAGATACGCAGTATTTT. Translation gives CATRGTGTDTQYF.